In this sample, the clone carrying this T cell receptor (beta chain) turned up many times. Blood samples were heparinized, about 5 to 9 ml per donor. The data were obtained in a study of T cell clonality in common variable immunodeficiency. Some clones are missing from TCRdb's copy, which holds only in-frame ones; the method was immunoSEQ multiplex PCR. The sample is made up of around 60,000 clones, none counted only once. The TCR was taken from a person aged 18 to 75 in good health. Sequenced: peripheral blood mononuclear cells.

Incomplete CDR3 DNA: TGTGCCAGCACAAGCGGGGCAGGGGATTACGAG. Translated, it gives CASTSGAGDYE. Given in full, the CDR3 is CASTSGAGDYEQYF. The gene calls are TRBV28 and TRBJ2-7; D is possibly TRBD2 (7 bases). The read terminates 3 residues ahead of where the CDR3 ends, so the germline J gene completes it. This CDR3 has 14 amino acids. Trimming shortened V by 7 bases and J by 4 bases, and 17 bases separated the two germline ends. CDR1 and CDR2 (germline): MDHEN, SYDVKM. Filled out from reference TRBV28 and TRBJ2-7, the complete variable domain reads DVKVTQSSRYLVKRTGEKVFLECVQDMDHENMFWYRQDPGLGLRLIYFSYDVKMKEKGDIPEGYSVSREKKERFSLILESASTNQTSMYLCASTSGAGDYEQYFGPGTRLTVT.